The TCR beta chain under discussion was sequenced for a study of blood T cell repertoires in COVID-19. Study information: In each case, the material was cDNA or gDNA derived from T cells, B-cell-depleted T cells, or PBMCs.

V was clipped by 3 bases and J by 10 bases; unmatched bases: 12. Germline CDR1 is MNHEY and CDR2 is SMNVEV (reference sequence). CDR3 length equals 16 residues. Recruits, aged about 18 to 90 years, lived in about two dozen US areas. Clinical histories supplied by participants themselves formed the basis of cohort assignment. In the original workflow: Cell counts per sample came from amplifying reference gene primers. Using immunoSEQ multiplex PCR, the repertoire was profiled, and TCRdb retains in-frame clones only, with some absent. That table supplies the V and J calls and clone size; D and trimming were determined from the DNA. The table includes about 300,000 clones, nearly 90% detected once.

V usage is TRBV27 and J usage is TRBJ1-1; 12 bases align to TRBD1. The receptor was isolated from a woman between 18 and 30 years old with acute COVID-19. The sequenced material came from PBMCs or T cells enriched from blood (not recorded which). CDR3 nucleotide sequence: TGTGCCAGCAGTTTTTCCGGGACAGGGGGCACGCTTGGAGCTTTCTTT. It yields the protein CASSFSGTGGTLGAFF.